A single sample gave rise to the 27 T cell receptor beta chains below, sequenced in a study of blood T cell repertoires in COVID-19 (dated by TCRdb to 2018 to 2020). Library creation used the immunoSEQ multiplex PCR assay. TCRdb took this table from immuneACCESS and kept in-frame rearrangements with V and J called. Such tables lack part of the clones; where checked against another copy, unresolved V genes explain under half of the gap, and the rest is unexplained. Across this sample there are some 230,000 clones, with about 85% seen only once. Around 0.96% of the sample rests with the top ten. Sequencing was done on a sample of peripheral blood. All receptors come from a man aged 40-55 years with acute or convalescent COVID-19.

The chain is built from TRBV15 and TRBJ1-2; 7 nucleotides align to TRBD1. The V segment lost 2 bases and the J segment 3 bases; nucleotides outside the gene matches: 9. The germline V gene has CDR1 LNHNV and CDR2 YYDKDF (reference sequence). The CDR3 is 16 residues long. The CDR3 DNA reads TGTGCCACCAGCAGATACGGACAGGTGGGGGACTATGGCTACACCTTC. The encoded protein is CATSRYGQVGDYGYTF.

This chain joins TRBV7-9 and TRBJ1-2, with TRBD1 matching 12 bases. This CDR3 region has 16 residues. The germline CDR1 and CDR2 sequences are SEHNR and FQNEAQ (reference sequence). Germline trimming cut 5 bases from V and 5 bases from J; bases unmatched to any gene: 9. In DNA form, the CDR3 reads TGTGCCAGCAGCCCTCGGGACAGGGGGCGTTTGTATGGCTACACCTTC. As protein: CASSPRDRGRLYGYTF.

The chain joins TRBV6-2 or TRBV6-3 to TRBJ1-2; TRBD1 aligns across 9 bases. The CDR3 loop spans 15 amino acids. The germline gives CDR1 MNHEY, CDR2 SVGEGT. The junction had 8 bases not matched to a gene; V was cut back by 2 bases and J by 7 bases. The CDR3 sequence: CASSYRQGEVRGYTF. CDR3 bases: TGTGCCAGCAGTTACCGACAGGGGGAAGTTCGTGGCTACACCTTC.

This clone was counted a single time. The genes are TRBV19 and TRBJ2-6; no reliable D call. The CDR3 covers 17 residues. V lost 5 bases and J 2 bases, leaving 16 bases between the germline ends. Looked up from germline, CDR1 is LNHDA and CDR2 is SQIVND (reference sequence). The chain's CDR3 is CASSYGDPWTGANVLTF. CDR3 DNA: TGTGCCAGTAGTTACGGAGACCCCTGGACTGGGGCCAACGTCCTGACTTTC.

The gene calls are TRBV3-1 (or the pseudogene TRBV3-2) and TRBJ2-5, with 8 bases fitting TRBD1. V was clipped by 4 bases and J by 5 bases; unmatched bases: 9. Germline loops: CDR1 LGHDT, CDR2 YNNKEL (reference sequence). CDR3 length: 15 amino acids. Here the CDR3 DNA reads TGTGCCAGCAGCCCTGGGCAGGGGGCTGGGGAGACCCAGTACTTC. This sequence encodes CASSPGQGAGETQYF.

The rearrangement links TRBV5-1 to TRBJ2-1; perhaps TRBD1 as D (5 bases). Germline V gives CDR1 SGHRS, CDR2 YFSETQ. Between the trimmed V and J ends, which lost 4 bases and 0 bases, there was a span of 17 bases. This CDR3 spans 17 amino acids. The CDR3 is CASSQISTARSYNEQFF. The CDR3 DNA is TGCGCCAGCAGCCAGATCTCGACAGCCCGCTCCTACAATGAGCAGTTCTTC. The full variable domain, its missing parts supplied by reference TRBV5-1 and TRBJ2-1, is KAGVTQTPRYLIKTRGQQVTLSCSPISGHRSVSWYQQTPGQGLQFLFEYFSETQRNKGNFPGRFSGRQFSNSRSEMNVSTLELGDSALYLCASSQISTARSYNEQFFGPGTRLTVL.

The chain joins TRBV29-1 to TRBJ1-2, with D possibly TRBD1 on 6 matching bases. Trimming pared 4 bases from V and 6 bases from J, leaving 9 bases between. CDR1 is SQVTM and CDR2 is ANQGSEA in the germline V gene. There are 11 residues in the CDR3. The CDR3 reads CSVGDIDGYTF. CDR3 DNA sequence: TGCAGCGTTGGGGACATAGATGGCTACACCTTC.

This clone was counted between two and nine times. This chain connects TRBV7-2 to TRBJ1-1, with D hard to call. V was trimmed by 0 bases and J by 1 base, leaving 6 bases between them. The CDR3 runs 14 residues. CDR1 is SGHTA and CDR2 is FQGNSA in the germline V gene. CDR3 amino acids: CASSLAAGNTEAFF. CDR3 DNA sequence: TGTGCCAGCAGCTTAGCGGCGGGGAACACTGAAGCTTTCTTT. Variable domain in full (rest from reference TRBV7-2 and TRBJ1-1): GAGVSQSPSNKVTEKGKDVELRCDPISGHTALYWYRQSLGQGLEFLIYFQGNSAPDKSGLPSDRFSAERTGGSVSTLTIQRTQQEDSAVYLCASSLAAGNTEAFFGQGTRLTVV.

The CDR3 here is CSAEAPGQGLPDTQYF. The CDR3 bases are TGCAGCGCGGAAGCGCCGGGACAGGGGCTTCCAGATACGCAGTATTTT. The rearrangement uses TRBV29-1 and TRBJ2-3; 10 bases are a match to TRBD1. J lost 4 bases, V lost 7 bases, and 14 bases had no gene match. The CDR3 loop spans 16 amino acids. CDR1 and CDR2 from the germline V gene are SQVTM and ANQGSEA.

The chain recombines TRBV7-9 with TRBJ1-2; D not resolved. V dropped 3 bases and J dropped 6 bases, with 5 bases sitting between them. CDR1 and CDR2 (germline): SEHNR, FQNEAQ (reference sequence). The CDR3 extends over 11 amino acids. The CDR3, as DNA: TGTGCCAGCAGCTTGGGCAATGGCTACACCTTC. It translates to CASSLGNGYTF.

The CDR3 DNA is TGTGCCATCAGTGAGAACAGGGCTTCCTACGAGCAGTACTTC. It codes for CAISENRASYEQYF. The chain links TRBV10-3 to TRBJ2-7; the D gene is possibly TRBD1 (6 bases). V was trimmed by 2 bases and J by 1 base, leaving 9 bases between them. The CDR3 covers 14 residues. CDR1 is ENHRY, CDR2 SYGVKD, per germline.

The rearrangement uses TRBV7-3 and TRBJ2-1; D is uncertain. This CDR3 has 15 amino acids. With 5 bases removed from V and 8 bases from J, the gap between germline ends came to 19 bases. Germline loops: CDR1 SGHTA, CDR2 FQGTGA. The chain's CDR3 is CASSLNGGSSHEQFF. In DNA, the CDR3 is TGTGCCAGCAGCCTTAACGGCGGCTCCTCGCATGAGCAGTTCTTC. The full variable domain, in which reference TRBV7-3 and TRBJ2-1 provide the parts outside the CDR3, is GAGVSQTPSNKVTEKGKYVELRCDPISGHTALYWYRQSLGQGPEFLIYFQGTGAADDSGLPNDRFFAVRPEGSVSTLKIQRTERGDSAVYLCASSLNGGSSHEQFFGPGTRLTVL.

V and J are TRBV13 and TRBJ2-7, with 7 bases lining up with TRBD1. The CDR3 spans 16 residues. From germline, CDR1 is PRHDT and CDR2 FYEKMQ (reference sequence). J gave up 2 bases and V 2 bases, and 9 bases lay outside the gene matches. CDR3 sequence: CASSLPRQGSAYEQYF. The CDR3 region has the DNA TGTGCCAGCAGCTTACCGAGACAGGGTTCAGCCTACGAGCAGTACTTC.

This chain connects TRBV2 to TRBJ2-7; D remains ambiguous. Trimming removed 1 base at V and 2 bases at J, with 6 bases between. The germline V gene encodes CDR1 SNHLY and CDR2 FYNNEI. The CDR3 extends over 13 amino acids. This CDR3 is CASSEGWPYEQYF. CDR3 DNA sequence: TGTGCCAGCAGTGAAGGTTGGCCCTACGAGCAGTACTTC. Full variable domain (rest looked up from reference TRBV2 and TRBJ2-7): EPEVTQTPSHQVTQMGQEVILRCVPISNHLYFYWYRQILGQKVEFLVSFYNNEISEKSEIFDDQFSVERPDGSNFTLKIRSTKLEDSAMYFCASSEGWPYEQYFGPGTRLTVT.

The gene calls are TRBV5-4 and TRBJ2-1; 7 bases align to TRBD1. Germline V CDR1 and CDR2: SGHNT, YYREEE (reference sequence). CDR3 size: 16 residues. Unmatched junction bases numbered 12, after V lost 4 bases and J lost 5 bases. The DNA of the CDR3 is TGTGCCAGCAGCCGATTTACAGGGGTCGGAAACAATGAGCAGTTCTTC. Protein: CASSRFTGVGNNEQFF.

V usage is TRBV5-1 and J usage is TRBJ1-1; D is possibly TRBD1 (5 bases). V dropped 7 bases and J dropped 1 base, with 14 bases sitting between them. Germline V lookup: CDR1 SGHRS, CDR2 YFSETQ. This CDR3 is 14 amino acids long. CDR3 sequence: CASHEPTGNTEAFF. The CDR3 DNA reads TGCGCCAGCCACGAACCCACAGGGAACACTGAAGCTTTCTTT.

The V gene is TRBV5-1, the J gene TRBJ2-1, with TRBD1 matching 8 bases. The CDR3 has 16 residues. The germline gives CDR1 SGHRS, CDR2 YFSETQ. The V segment lost 4 bases and the J segment 6 bases; nucleotides outside the gene matches: 12. The CDR3 region is CASSNGQGEFPNEQFF. The CDR3 bases are TGCGCCAGCAGCAACGGACAGGGTGAATTTCCCAATGAGCAGTTCTTC.

The CDR3 region is CASSLMVTQNTEAFF. The DNA for the CDR3 is TGCGCCAGCAGCTTGATGGTGACACAGAACACTGAAGCTTTCTTT. This sequence joins TRBV5-1 and TRBJ1-1; D gene unclear. This CDR3 contains 15 residues. Trimming shortened V by 1 base and J by 1 base, and 11 bases separated the two germline ends. Germline values: CDR1 SGHRS, CDR2 YFSETQ.

The chain has TRBV6-5 and TRBJ2-3, with TRBD2 matching over 11 bases. This CDR3 has 14 amino acids. Germline loops: CDR1 MNHEY, CDR2 SVGAGI. V shed 4 bases and J 6 bases; nucleotides not matched to a gene: 3. CDR3 loop: CASSLAGGRDTQYF. CDR3 DNA sequence: TGTGCCAGCAGTTTAGCGGGGGGGCGGGATACGCAGTATTTT.

CDR3 DNA: TGTGCCAGCAGCTTAATGGCCAGAGGCACTGAAGCTTTCTTT. Amino acid sequence: CASSLMARGTEAFF. V is TRBV7-2 and J is TRBJ1-1, with D unclear. This CDR3 has 14 amino acids. Trimming cost V 2 bases and J 4 bases, with 11 bases left between them. CDR1 and CDR2 from the germline V gene are SGHTA and FQGNSA.

This sequence joins TRBV15 and TRBJ1-4; D remains ambiguous. The CDR3 consists of 16 residues. V dropped 3 bases and J dropped 7 bases, with 18 bases sitting between them. Germline V gene sequence: CDR1 LNHNV, CDR2 YYDKDF (reference sequence). The CDR3 loop is CATSREDGGLSEKLFF. The CDR3 nucleotides read TGTGCCACCAGCAGGGAGGACGGAGGTTTAAGTGAAAAACTGTTTTTT. The whole variable domain, remainder taken from reference TRBV15 and TRBJ1-4, is DAMVIQNPRYQVTQFGKPVTLSCSQTLNHNVMYWYQQKSSQAPKLLFHYYDKDFNNEADTPDNFQSRRPNTSFCFLDIRSPGLGDTAMYLCATSREDGGLSEKLFFGSGTQLSVL.

The chain recombines TRBV18 with TRBJ2-5; maybe TRBD1 (6 bases). Per the germline V gene, CDR1 is KGHSH and CDR2 is LQKENI. The CDR3 has 14 amino acids. Deletions cut 3 bases from V and 4 bases from J, with 12 bases between. This CDR3 is CASSPTAGAETQYF. The DNA of the CDR3 is TGTGCCAGCTCACCTACAGCAGGGGCAGAGACCCAGTACTTC.

This chain uses TRBV30 with TRBJ2-4; a weak D match, TRBD2 (6 bases). The CDR3 is 13 residues long. V was cut by 1 base and J by 8 bases, with 12 bases left in between. Germline-derived CDR1 and CDR2 are GTSNPN and SVGIG (reference sequence). The CDR3 sequence: CAWSGGLIDIQYF. The CDR3 coding sequence is TGTGCCTGGAGTGGAGGACTAATCGACATTCAGTACTTC. The whole variable domain, filled in from reference TRBV30 and TRBJ2-4, reads SQTIHQWPATLVQPVGSPLSLECTVEGTSNPNLYWYRQAAGRGLQLLFYSVGIGQISSEVPQNLSASRPQDRQFILSSKKLLLSDSGFYLCAWSGGLIDIQYFGAGTRLSVL.

This clone has at least ten counts. This chain connects TRBV15 to TRBJ1-2, with TRBD1 matching 7 bases. The CDR3 is 18 residues long. V dropped 1 base and J dropped 6; count of bases not matched to a gene: 17. Germline CDR1 is LNHNV and CDR2 is YYDKDF (reference sequence). CDR3 sequence (DNA): TGTGCCACCAGCAGAGGAAGACTTGACAGGGCCCGAGCGCATGGCTACACCTTC. It yields the protein CATSRGRLDRARAHGYTF.

The chain is built from TRBV3-1 (or the pseudogene TRBV3-2) and TRBJ2-2; 7 positions match TRBD1. The germline CDR1 and CDR2 sequences are LGHDT and YNNKEL (reference sequence). The CDR3 covers 16 residues. V was pared by 2 bases and J by 2 bases, with 5 bases of the junction left unmatched. The CDR3 loop reads CASSQRGTVNTGELFF. In DNA form, the CDR3 reads TGTGCCAGCAGCCAAAGAGGGACAGTCAACACCGGGGAGCTGTTTTTT.

A single count supports this clone. The chain combines TRBV6-1 with TRBJ1-2; the match to TRBD1 covers 7 bases. The CDR3 covers 15 residues. J lost 4 bases, V lost 1 base, and 6 bases had no gene match. Germline V gene data show CDR1 as MNHNS and CDR2 as SASEGT. The CDR3 loop reads CASSEGATGRYGYTF. CDR3 in DNA: TGTGCCAGCAGTGAAGGGGCGACAGGGCGCTATGGCTACACCTTC.

This clone was seen only a few times. This chain links TRBV2 with TRBJ1-1; D unclear. Germline V gene data show CDR1 as SNHLY and CDR2 as FYNNEI. There are 13 residues in the CDR3. The V gene lost 4 bases and the J gene lost 0 bases, with 6 bases spanning the gap. The DNA for the CDR3 is TGTGCCAGCAGTGTAATTATGAACACTGAAGCTTTCTTT. As protein: CASSVIMNTEAFF.